These 30 T cell receptor beta chains originate from one sample sequenced in a study of post-analysis software for immune sequencing data. These receptors are not linked to any known antigen. Researchers reported that TCR beta cDNA libraries carried unique molecular identifiers. TCRdb reprocessed the PCR reads via MiXCR and lists one record per CDR3 protein. Of 400,000 to 500,000 distinct CDR3 sequences listed, more than 30% are singletons. Study-wide results and caveats: Included in a set of several TRBV segments more frequent in patients than controls were TRBV5-6, TRBV5-1 and TRBV20-1.

The sequenced sample was blood. The receptors derive from a girl aged 2 to 9 with multiple sclerosis.

This clonotype was recorded at least ten times. An end of the junction differs from the germline gene, which may be a read error. This chain links TRBV28 with TRBJ2-6; the match to TRBD2 covers 7 bases. The CDR3 length is 15 residues. Germline V CDR1 and CDR2: MDHEN, SYDVKM. CDR3 amino acids: CASSLRGTGANVLTF. The CDR3 DNA is TGCGCCAGCAGTCTGCGGGGGACTGGGGCCAACGTCCTGACTTTC.

The chain combines TRBV2 with TRBJ1-5; a weak D match, TRBD1 (6 bases). This CDR3 is built from 18 residues. CDR1 and CDR2 from the germline V gene are SNHLY and FYNNEI. Trimming shortened V by 1 base and J by 1 base, and 17 bases separated the two germline ends. CDR3 nucleotide sequence: TGTGCCAGCAGTGAAGTATCCAGGGGCCGGCTAAGCAATCAGCCCCAGCATTTT. It yields the protein CASSEVSRGRLSNQPQHF.

The rearrangement uses TRBV12-3 or TRBV12-4 and TRBJ1-5; tentative D call: TRBD1 (5 bases). CDR3 length: 13 amino acids. Trimming removed 4 bases at V and 4 bases at J, with 8 bases between. CDR3 sequence reads: CASSYGGNQPQHF. The CDR3 nucleotides are TGTGCCAGCAGTTACGGGGGGAATCAGCCCCAGCATTTT.

The J gene is TRBJ2-3, the V gene TRBV7-2; D is ambiguous. V lost 2 bases and J 4 bases, leaving 16 bases between the germline ends. CDR1 and CDR2 (germline): SGHTA, FQGNSA. This CDR3 has 16 amino acids. CDR3 sequence reads: CASSLWGMVPADTQYF. CDR3 nucleotides: TGTGCCAGCAGCTTATGGGGAATGGTACCGGCAGATACGCAGTATTTT.

The table lists this clonotype with a few counts. The chain is built from TRBV9 and TRBJ2-7; D perhaps matches TRBD2 (5 bases). The last part of the DNA fits TRBJ2-5 better; the J call may be wrong. The CDR3 runs to 15 residues. In germline, CDR1 is SGDLS, CDR2 YYNGEE. The chain's CDR3 is CASSVATSEAETQYF. In DNA form, the CDR3 reads TGTGCCAGCAGCGTAGCTACGTCGGAGGCGGAGACCCAGTACTTC.

This chain uses TRBV5-5 with TRBJ2-3; D remains ambiguous. V dropped 0 bases and J dropped 0 bases, with 8 bases sitting between them. The CDR3 extends over 15 amino acids. In germline, CDR1 is SGHKS, CDR2 YYEKEE (reference sequence). The CDR3 DNA is TGTGCCAGCAGCTTGGAAAAGTTCAGCACAGATACGCAGTATTTT. Encoded protein: CASSLEKFSTDTQYF. Drawing the rest from reference TRBV5-5 and TRBJ2-3, the complete variable domain is DAGVTQSPTHLIKTRGQQVTLRCSPISGHKSVSWYQQVLGQGPQFIFQYYEKEERGRGNFPDRFSARQFPNYSSELNVNALLLGDSALYLCASSLEKFSTDTQYFGPGTRLTVL.

The CDR3 sequence: CASSPPGLALNEQFF. DNA of the CDR3: TGTGCCAGCTCACCACCGGGGCTAGCGCTCAATGAGCAGTTCTTC. The chain couples TRBV18 to TRBJ2-1; maybe TRBD2 (6 bases). The CDR3 is 15 residues long. Trimming took 0 bases from V and 6 from J, leaving 12 bases between them. Germline assignment: CDR1 KGHSH and CDR2 LQKENI. Full variable domain (rest looked up from reference TRBV18 and TRBJ2-1): NAGVMQNPRHLVRRRGQEARLRCSPMKGHSHVYWYRQLPEEGLKFMVYLQKENIIDESGMPKERFSAEFPKEGPSILRIQQVVRGDSAAYFCASSPPGLALNEQFFGPGTRLTVL.

The rearrangement joins TRBV7-6 to TRBJ1-1, with a weak D call TRBD1 (5 bases). CDR1 and CDR2 from the germline V gene are SGHVS and FNYEAQ. The CDR3 covers 15 residues. The V end lost 5 bases, the J end lost 1 base, and 14 bases lay between the germline ends. CDR3 sequence: CASSQGPRGNTEAFF. CDR3 nucleotides: TGTGCCAGCAGCCAGGGCCCTCGAGGGAACACTGAAGCTTTCTTT.

The CDR3 bases are TGCAGCGTTGATCGGGCAGATACCGGTTGGACTGAAGCTTTCTTT. It codes for CSVDRADTGWTEAFF. The chain couples TRBV29-1 to TRBJ1-1; D is unclear. The CDR3 contains 15 residues. Germline assignment: CDR1 SQVTM and CDR2 ANQGSEA. V was cut by 3 bases and J by 5 bases, with 19 bases left in between.

This chain connects TRBV5-1 to TRBJ2-4; 7 nucleotides agree with TRBD1. Germline values: CDR1 SGHRS, CDR2 YFSETQ. Trimming removed 2 bases from V and 7 bases from J; junction bases left unmatched: 15. This CDR3 spans 17 amino acids. The CDR3 loop is CASSLTPNDRDGNIQYF. Written as DNA, the CDR3 is TGCGCCAGCAGCTTAACACCAAACGACAGGGATGGCAACATTCAGTACTTC.

This clonotype was detected a few times. CDR3: CASSLKGAGRYGYTF. The CDR3 DNA reads as TGTGCCAGCAGTTTAAAAGGGGCCGGTCGGTATGGCTACACCTTC. V is TRBV12-3 or TRBV12-4 and J is TRBJ1-2; a possible D gene is TRBD1 (5 bases). Trimming removed 2 bases at V and 5 bases at J, with 15 bases between. This CDR3 is 15 amino acids long.

V is TRBV3-1 and J is TRBJ2-1; D not certain. Germline CDR1 and CDR2: LGHDT and YNNKEL (reference sequence). V dropped 4 bases and J dropped 4 bases, with 8 bases sitting between them. This CDR3 contains 13 residues. CDR3 nucleotide sequence: TGTGCCAGCAGCCTGAATGTGTACAATGAGCAGTTCTTC. This encodes CASSLNVYNEQFF.

The rearrangement uses TRBV15 and TRBJ2-1; 9 bases are a match to TRBD2. Germline V lookup: CDR1 LNHNV, CDR2 YYDKDF (reference sequence). The CDR3 has 15 amino acids. J lost 10 bases, V lost 3 bases, and 10 bases had no gene match. For the CDR3, the DNA is TGTGCCACCAGCAGGTTAGCGGGGGACGTCGGGGAGCAGTTCTTC. Translating gives CATSRLAGDVGEQFF.

The V call is TRBV21-1, the J call TRBJ1-2; the table's D call of TRBD1 was not tested on the DNA. TRBV21-1 is shown as a pseudogene. This CDR3 spans 14 amino acids. The CDR3 reads CASSTTPGKVGYTF. The CDR3 nucleotides read TGTGCCAGCAGTACGACTCCCGGAAAAGTCGGCTACACCTTC.

The CDR3 sequence: CASSLMDNTDTQYF. CDR3 nucleotides: TGTGCCAGCAGTTTAATGGATAACACAGATACGCAGTATTTT. The chain combines TRBV7-2 with TRBJ2-3, with D unresolved. Germline V gene data show CDR1 as SGHTA and CDR2 as FQGNSA. V was trimmed by 6 bases and J by 2 bases, leaving 12 bases between them. This CDR3 is 14 amino acids long.

CDR3 in amino acids: CASSYQFASTYEQYF. CDR3 nucleotides: TGTGCCAGCAGTTACCAATTCGCGTCGACCTACGAGCAGTACTTC. This chain uses TRBV6-5 with TRBJ2-7; D remains unclear. Germline V lookup: CDR1 MNHEY, CDR2 SVGAGI. The V end was cut by 2 bases, the J end by 2 bases, with 13 bases between. The CDR3 extends over 15 amino acids.

Only a few counts were recorded for this clonotype. The chain couples TRBV6-6 to TRBJ2-7, with D perhaps TRBD1 (5 bases). The CDR3 is 17 amino acids. V was cut by 4 bases and J by 0 bases, with 19 bases left in between. Germline CDR1 MNHNY, CDR2 SVGAGI (reference sequence). This chain's CDR3 is CASSFYSGPLDSYEQYF. The CDR3 coding sequence is TGTGCCAGCAGTTTTTATTCAGGGCCCCTAGACTCCTACGAGCAGTACTTC.

The chain couples TRBV29-1 to TRBJ2-1; the D is unclear. Trimming shortened V by 0 bases and J by 6 bases, and 18 bases separated the two germline ends. This CDR3 region has 16 residues. The germline gives CDR1 SQVTM, CDR2 ANQGSEA. CDR3 in amino acids: CSVEESSYGSSNEQFF. The CDR3 DNA reads TGCAGCGTTGAAGAAAGTAGTTATGGTAGCAGCAATGAGCAGTTCTTC.

This clonotype was counted only a few times. V gene TRBV6-5 combines with J gene TRBJ2-5, with 13 positions matching TRBD2. The DNA end lines up better with TRBJ2-7; the J call may be wrong. The CDR3 runs 17 residues. Germline-derived CDR1 and CDR2 are MNHEY and SVGAGI. CDR3 sequence (DNA): TGTGCCAGCAGTTACACTCTAGGACTAGCGGGAGCTGACGAGCAGTACTTC. Protein product: CASSYTLGLAGADEQYF.

This clonotype turned up a few times. The genes are TRBV27 and TRBJ2-7; the D is unclear. Germline-derived CDR1 and CDR2 are MNHEY and SMNVEV (reference sequence). V dropped 5 bases and J dropped 3 bases, with 14 bases sitting between them. The CDR3 consists of 14 residues. Written as DNA, the CDR3 is TGTGCCAGCAGTCCCTTTGGGCCCAACTACGAGCAGTACTTC. Protein: CASSPFGPNYEQYF.

CDR3 DNA: TGCGCCAGCAGCCCCCCGGACAGGTTCAGTGACATTCAGTACTTC. Encoded protein: CASSPPDRFSDIQYF. The chain is built from TRBV5-1 and TRBJ2-7; TRBD1 aligns across 7 bases. The DNA end is more similar to TRBJ2-4, so the J call may be wrong. Germline values: CDR1 SGHRS, CDR2 YFSETQ. The CDR3 length is 15 residues.

This chain connects TRBV7-2 to TRBJ2-1; 9 bases agree with TRBD1. Trimming removed 3 bases from V and 3 bases from J; junction bases left unmatched: 12. This CDR3 has 18 amino acids. CDR1 is SGHTA, CDR2 FQGNSA, per germline. CDR3 protein: CASSFDRGSSFVYNEQFF. Written as DNA, the CDR3 is TGTGCCAGCAGCTTTGACAGGGGGAGCTCTTTTGTCTACAATGAGCAGTTCTTC.

This clonotype was seen once. The chain carries TRBV5-1 and TRBJ2-3, with D unclear. Trimming took off 0 bases at V and 4 bases at J, with 9 bases between the two ends. The germline CDR1 and CDR2 sequences are SGHRS and YFSETQ. This CDR3 has 14 amino acids. In nucleotides, the CDR3 is TGCGCCAGCAGCTTGGCGAGCGTGGCAGATACGCAGTATTTT. Encoded protein: CASSLASVADTQYF.

This clonotype showed up just a few times. This rearrangement joins TRBV10-3 to TRBJ2-1; 7 positions match TRBD2. The V gene's germline CDR1 is ENHRY and CDR2 SYGVKD. This CDR3 is 16 amino acids long. The V and J ends lost 0 bases and 9 bases, in that order; junction bases with no gene match: 11. The CDR3 DNA sequence: TGTGCCATCAGTGAGTCGAGTCTAGCGGAACAACGTGAGCAGTTCTTC. This sequence encodes CAISESSLAEQREQFF.

The chain joins TRBV6-5 to TRBJ1-2; D possibly corresponds to TRBD1 (6 bases). CDR3 length: 15 amino acids. The ends were cut back, 3 bases at V and 10 bases at J, with 21 bases in the middle. Germline assignment: CDR1 MNHEY and CDR2 SVGAGI. In DNA, the CDR3 is TGTGCCAGCAGTTATTGGGGCGTCGCGGACAGTGACTACACCTTC. Protein product: CASSYWGVADSDYTF.

The V call is TRBV3-1, the J call TRBJ2-7, with TRBD1 matching 8 bases. The CDR3 contains 15 residues. Trimming cost V 1 base and J 4 bases; bases outside gene matches: 6. Per the germline V gene, CDR1 is LGHDT and CDR2 is YNNKEL (reference sequence). In DNA, the CDR3 is TGTGCCAGCAGCCAAGGGTATGACAGGGGATACGAGCAGTACTTC. It encodes CASSQGYDRGYEQYF.

The chain uses TRBV28 and TRBJ2-1; D gene ambiguous. The CDR3 sequence is 15 residues long. Germline V gives CDR1 MDHEN, CDR2 SYDVKM. V lost 6 bases, J lost 0 bases, and 12 bases lay in between. The CDR3 reads CASRSRKSSYNEQFF. The DNA of the CDR3 is TGTGCCAGCAGATCCAGGAAGAGCTCCTACAATGAGCAGTTCTTC.

The chain uses TRBV11-2 and TRBJ1-6; 7 positions agree with TRBD1. With 5 bases clipped from V and 7 bases from J, the junction kept 8 bases outside the gene matches. The CDR3 runs 15 residues. Germline CDR1 SGHAT, CDR2 FQNNGV. CDR3 amino acids: CASSDRAFGNSPLHF. The CDR3 DNA is TGTGCCAGCAGCGACAGGGCATTTGGGAATTCACCCCTCCACTTT.

To note about this clonotype: An end of the junction does not agree with germline; a read error may underlie this. The chain employs TRBV7-9 and TRBJ1-2; D is perhaps TRBD1 (6 bases). Per the germline V gene, CDR1 is SEHNR and CDR2 is FQNEAQ (reference sequence). This CDR3 spans 15 amino acids. The CDR3 region has the DNA TGTGCCGGCAGCTACCCCCTACAGGGAGGCTATGGCTACACCTTC. Translation: CAGSYPLQGGYGYTF.

V usage is TRBV28 and J usage is TRBJ2-5, with D hard to call. The CDR3 spans 13 residues. Trimming took off 4 bases at V and 5 bases at J, with 11 bases between the two ends. Germline CDR1 is MDHEN and CDR2 is SYDVKM. CDR3 nucleotides: TGTGCCAGCAGTTCACCGGTAGGGGAGACCCAGTACTTC. It encodes CASSSPVGETQYF.